The clone carrying this TCR beta chain showed up just a few times. Graves' hyperthyroidism was deemed stable given no ophthalmopathy progression within 18 months. The data were obtained in a study of T cells in Graves' hyperthyroidism and ophthalmopathy. Germline V lookup: CDR1 MNHEY, CDR2 SMNVEV (reference sequence). The V gene lost 6 bases and the J gene lost 4 bases, with 16 bases spanning the gap. The CDR3 loop spans 15 amino acids. It was RNA transcripts that yielded the amplified TCR beta CDR3 regions. Initially, a first-round RT-PCR of the TCR CDR3 employed the HTBI primer set. TCRdb re-analysed the multiplex PCR reads in MiXCR, keeping a single row per CDR3 protein. Seen here are 500,000 to 750,000 distinct CDR3 sequences, 15% to 18% observed once, and the top ten hold under 7.5%.

The sequence came from a woman between 25 and 40 years old with Graves' hyperthyroidism. The V and J genes are TRBV27 and TRBJ2-1; D assignment may be TRBD1 or TRBD2 (5 bases each). What was sequenced was blood. CDR3 bases: TGTGCCAGCAGCCCTCCCGGGACGGTATACAATGAGCAGTTCTTC. Translation: CASSPPGTVYNEQFF.